The entry below describes one T cell receptor beta chain. Its antigen specificity is not known. Qualities for individual bases were not recorded, and no much larger clone is one base off. Donors were healthy HIV-negative adults with no recently reported acute infections or vaccinations. Every donor was a Caucasian adult residing in Nashville, Tennessee, USA. CD4+ T cells were enriched by magnetic negative selection, after which naive cells were positively selected on CD45RA and the negative fraction was taken as the memory subset. Blood was collected by leukapheresis, and PBMCs were isolated by Ficoll-Histopaque density gradient centrifugation and then cryopreserved in liquid nitrogen vapor phase. Analytical flow cytometry was used to check the purity and quantity of each magnetically sorted T cell population. Each sorted fraction had its genomic DNA isolated and then quantified by UV absorbance on a Nanodrop 2000c.

These data belong to a study of shared clonotypes between healthy human individuals (dated by TCRdb to 2020 to 2022). For the wider study: A couple of women and three men aged 18 to 49 years were included in the cohort. Different laboratories and diverse techniques were used to prepare libraries and sequence TCR repertoires, to increase sequencing depth and limit assay-specific biases. For each donor, CD4 naive and CD4 memory were each run on three plates, CD8 naive on two plates, and CD8 memory on one plate. Between about 0.9 and 8.9 billion PBMCs per donor were obtained by leukapheresis. To estimate repertoire size and how much clonotypes are shared between individuals, the study performed deep sequencing of blood TCR repertoires from roughly five healthy adults. The research as a whole found: Higher generation probabilities were observed for clonotypes shared by all four sorted-subset donors than for non-shared clonotypes. Even with the large sequencing depth, rarefaction of the sorted-subset datasets indicated that sequencing was incomplete. Because the study included only a small number of donors, the genetic and exposure-history diversity represented was limited. Across a few donors, about 5.2% of naive CD4, roughly 3.3% of naive CD8, about 2% of memory CD4, and approximately 0.4% of memory CD8 clonotypes were shared. Naive subsets generally had larger estimated clonotype richness than memory subsets did. Sampling was restricted to blood, and TCR repertoires in tissues likely differ from the TCR repertoires found in blood. Pairwise subsampling indicated that sequencing depth was expected to affect the degree of clonotype sharing among donors.

Trimming at the junction amounts to 4 bases on V and 8 bases on J, and the germline ends lie 15 bases apart. CDR1 and CDR2 are drawn from the germline V gene: SGDLS, YYNGEE. The CDR3 measures 13 amino acids from cysteine to phenylalanine. Left in the record is the CDR3 DNA by itself, 39 bases read in frame from the first base. Using the deep immunoSEQ assay, TCR CDR3 regions were amplified from genomic DNA by multiplex PCR. Genomic DNA extracted from each cell subset was distributed evenly over all wells of several immunoSEQ 96-well plates, and each plate served as one replicate. For sorted subsets, 200 ng of genomic DNA, equivalent to 25,000 to 35,000 T cell genomes, went into each replicate PCR. Purified libraries were measured with a Qubit 3.0 fluorometer, size-checked on a Bioanalyzer 2100, and measured again with the KAPA Library Quantification kit. Each immunoSEQ 96-well plate was sequenced on its own single-read 150-cycle Illumina NextSeq 550 flow cell. For the original study's pipeline: Because the immunoSEQ output included only junctional sequences and no quality scores, the filtering could not be the same as the filtering used for full-length reads. To assign V/J genes and CDR3, sequences were annotated using PyIR, a Python wrapper for IgBLAST v1.9, with IMGT germline references. Reads were removed for weak V/J assignments (E-value above 1e-6), missing CDR3, stop codons, out-of-frame junctions, or ambiguous translated residues. V3J clonotypes were defined as sequences sharing the same inferred V gene, J gene, and CDR3 amino acid sequence. The percentage overlap between two repertoires was calculated by dividing the number of shared unique clonotypes by the size of the smaller repertoire. Richness of each repertoire was evaluated using RTK rarefaction, the Chao1 estimator, and Recon v2.1 estimates of unobserved clonotypes. For all TCRbeta clonotypes obtained by the gDNA method from a few donors, generation probabilities were computed with OLGA. This is the immuneACCESS table as TCRdb keeps it, with only in-frame sequences that have V and J called. A part of the clones is gone; compared with another copy, unresolved V genes explain less than half, and the rest is unexplained. V and J calls plus clone size are reproduced from that table; the DNA served to infer D and trimming. A total of a few million clones appear in this sample, around 90% of them only once. Of the sample, around 0.38% is held by the ten largest clones.

Sequencing was performed on naive CD4+ T cells from PBMCs. In the paper's terms, the cell subset or site label means: CD45RA+ positively selected. The chain is assembled from TRBV9 and TRBJ1-2; D gene: possibly TRBD1, on 5 matching bases. The TCR sequence derives from a man aged 18 to 35 in good health. Some clones in this sample may be carry-over from other donors' samples. The sequenced DNA is TGTGCCAGCAGCCGGGGACCTGATGAGGGCTACACCTTC. It codes for CASSRGPDEGYTF.